This T cell receptor (beta chain) was identified in a study of a mutant IDH1 vaccine in newly diagnosed glioma. Study overall: Former treatment meant radiotherapy, temozolomide, or both; the majority had gotten both.

This table comes from immunoSEQ multiplex PCR, and its TCRdb copy is limited to in-frame clones, with some not included. This sample has around 30,000 clones, with 65% to 85% found just once. Stated time point: week 23, last vaccination. Doses comprised 300 ug of mutant IDH1 20-mer peptide each, plus topical imiquimod. The germline V and J ends were trimmed by 2 bases and 2 bases, with 9 bases remaining between them. The germline CDR1 and CDR2 sequences are MNHNY and SVGAGI (reference sequence). This CDR3 region has 15 residues. As regards this clone: What it binds is unknown.

Sequenced here: PBMCs, sampled from a glioma patient whose treatment included an IDH1 peptide vaccine. The chain carries TRBV6-6 and TRBJ2-2, with a weak D call TRBD1 (5 bases). The sequence was obtained from a woman between 18 and 29 years old with glioma. The CDR3 sequence is CASSYAQDNTGELFF. CDR3 DNA sequence: TGTGCCAGCAGTTACGCACAGGATAACACCGGGGAGCTGTTTTTT.